Shown below are 13 T cell receptor beta chains from a single sample sequenced in a study of shared clonotypes between healthy human individuals. Generated by immunoSEQ multiplex PCR, the TCRdb table keeps only in-frame clones and is missing some. The sample records hundreds of thousands of clones, 85% to 95% being singletons. Naive CD8 cells were CD45RO-negative, positively selected for CCR7, excluding terminally differentiated effector memory CD45RA+ cells. Material: naive CD8+ T cells sorted from blood. These receptors were taken from a woman aged 25 to 39 in good health.

The chain links TRBV27 to TRBJ1-6, with unresolved D. Germline CDR1 MNHEY, CDR2 SMNVEV (reference sequence). V gave up 5 bases and J gave up 9 bases, with 17 bases separating them. The CDR3 loop spans 15 amino acids. CDR3 sequence: CASSPGGHIGSPLHF. The CDR3 DNA reads TGTGCCAGCAGTCCTGGTGGGCACATTGGTTCACCCCTCCACTTT.

Comment on this clone: The same CDR3 is also encoded by other DNA sequences in this sample. The chain couples TRBV27 to TRBJ1-2; maybe TRBD1 (6 bases). CDR1 and CDR2 (germline): MNHEY, SMNVEV (reference sequence). Trimming cost V 2 bases and J 3 bases, with 7 bases left between them. This CDR3 contains 13 residues. The CDR3 bases are TGTGCCAGCAGTTTAGCAGGGGACTATGGCTACACCTTC. Translated: CASSLAGDYGYTF.

The V call is TRBV19, the J call TRBJ1-3; D ambiguous. Germline assignment: CDR1 LNHDA and CDR2 SQIVND (reference sequence). The CDR3 length is 13 residues. V was clipped by 9 bases and J by 0 bases, with 9 bases between them. CDR3 DNA sequence: TGTGCCAGCTCAGTGGACTCTGGAAACACCATATATTTT. It yields the protein CASSVDSGNTIYF. The complete variable domain, with remaining parts taken from reference TRBV19 and TRBJ1-3, reads DGGITQSPKYLFRKEGQNVTLSCEQNLNHDAMYWYRQDPGQGLRLIYYSQIVNDFQKGDIAEGYSVSREKKESFPLTVTSAQKNPTAFYLCASSVDSGNTIYFGEGSWLTVV.

The V call is TRBV19, the J call TRBJ2-1; D is uncertain. Trimming cost V 3 bases and J 16 bases, with 16 bases left between them. The CDR3 is 12 residues long. The germline CDR1 and CDR2 sequences are LNHDA and SQIVND (reference sequence). Written as DNA, the CDR3 is TGTGCCAGTAGTATGTATGGCTCACCCGAATTCTTC. Amino acid sequence: CASSMYGSPEFF. Full variable domain (remainder filled in from reference TRBV19 and TRBJ2-1): DGGITQSPKYLFRKEGQNVTLSCEQNLNHDAMYWYRQDPGQGLRLIYYSQIVNDFQKGDIAEGYSVSREKKESFPLTVTSAQKNPTAFYLCASSMYGSPEFFGPGTRLTVL.

A word on this clone: The sample contains more than one DNA sequence encoding this CDR3. V gene TRBV4-2 combines with J gene TRBJ2-7, with 8 bases aligning to TRBD2. CDR3 length: 15 residues. The junction had 3 bases not matched to a gene; V was cut back by 0 bases and J by 2 bases. The V gene's germline CDR1 is LGHNA and CDR2 YNFKEQ. CDR3 DNA: TGTGCCAGCAGCCAAGAACGGGGGGGTGCCTACGAGCAGTACTTC. Translation gives CASSQERGGAYEQYF.

This clone showed up just once. The CDR3 loop reads CASSSRDRRYNEQFF. In DNA, the CDR3 is TGTGCCAGCAGCTCCCGGGACAGAAGATACAATGAGCAGTTCTTC. This sequence joins TRBV7-2 and TRBJ2-1, with TRBD1 matching over 7 bases. V gave up 4 bases and J gave up 4 bases; unmatched junction bases: 7. Germline CDR1 SGHTA, CDR2 FQGNSA. The CDR3 consists of 15 residues. The full variable domain, completed using reference TRBV7-2 and TRBJ2-1, is GAGVSQSPSNKVTEKGKDVELRCDPISGHTALYWYRQSLGQGLEFLIYFQGNSAPDKSGLPSDRFSAERTGGSVSTLTIQRTQQEDSAVYLCASSSRDRRYNEQFFGPGTRLTVL.

On this clone: Other DNA sequences in the sample encode the same CDR3. The gene calls are TRBV6-1 and TRBJ2-7, with D possibly TRBD2 on 6 matching bases. Trimming cost V 2 bases and J 3 bases, with 8 bases left between them. Germline V lookup: CDR1 MNHNS, CDR2 SASEGT. The CDR3 totals 13 residues. In DNA, the CDR3 is TGTGCCAGCAGTGAAATCGGGAGCTACGAGCAGTACTTC. Its translation: CASSEIGSYEQYF.

The chain recombines TRBV7-9 with TRBJ2-3; 12 nucleotides agree with TRBD1. The CDR3 is 16 residues long. The V gene's germline CDR1 is SEHNR and CDR2 FQNEAQ (reference sequence). The V segment lost 5 bases and the J segment 4 bases; nucleotides outside the gene matches: 7. CDR3 sequence reads: CASSLDRDRGPDTQYF. For the CDR3, the DNA is TGTGCCAGCAGCCTAGACCGGGACAGGGGGCCAGATACGCAGTATTTT.

This rearrangement joins TRBV2 to TRBJ2-7; 8 bases align to TRBD2. The ends lost 7 bases at V and 0 bases at J; junction bases unmatched: 11. The CDR3 runs 16 residues. Germline CDR1 and CDR2: SNHLY and FYNNEI. CDR3 sequence: CASIRLSSGSSYEQYF. The DNA of the CDR3 is TGTGCCAGCATTCGTCTATCGAGCGGGAGCTCCTACGAGCAGTACTTC.

The V call is TRBV15, the J call TRBJ2-7; maybe TRBD1 (6 bases). V dropped 4 bases and J dropped 6 bases, with 16 bases sitting between them. The germline V gene has CDR1 LNHNV and CDR2 YYDKDF (reference sequence). The CDR3 is made up of 14 amino acids. CDR3 sequence reads: CATSTRGTLSEQYF. CDR3 nucleotides: TGTGCCACCAGCACGAGGGGGACCCTCTCCGAGCAGTACTTC.

The gene calls are TRBV2 and TRBJ2-1; the D is unclear. The CDR3 consists of 13 residues. Trimming shortened V by 7 bases and J by 4 bases, and 11 bases separated the two germline ends. The germline CDR1 and CDR2 sequences are SNHLY and FYNNEI. CDR3 sequence reads: CASNEEWYNEQFF. CDR3 sequence (DNA): TGTGCCAGCAATGAGGAATGGTACAATGAGCAGTTCTTC.

The chain links TRBV28 to TRBJ1-6, with no clear D. The CDR3 extends over 14 amino acids. Germline CDR1 is MDHEN and CDR2 is SYDVKM. Trimming removed 2 bases at V and 10 bases at J, with 12 bases between. The CDR3 DNA sequence: TGTGCCAGCAGTTTACACAGTATTGGGTCACCCCTCCACTTT. It yields the protein CASSLHSIGSPLHF.

The chain is built from TRBV4-1 and TRBJ2-7; the match to TRBD1 covers 10 bases. The length of the CDR3 is 16 residues. The junction had 12 bases not matched to a gene; V was cut back by 4 bases and J by 6 bases. Germline V lookup: CDR1 MGHRA, CDR2 YSYEKL. The CDR3: CASSLPPGQGLVEQYF. As DNA, the CDR3 is TGCGCCAGCAGCCTCCCCCCGGGACAGGGGCTTGTCGAGCAGTACTTC.